These T cell receptor beta chains were read from a single sample in a study of T and B cells in COVID-19 patients. TCRdb ran MiXCR on the multiplex PCR reads and lists one entry per CDR3 protein. The sample contains roughly 250 distinct CDR3 sequences, approximately 35% of which appear only once. The specimen was blood. These receptors originate from a human donor with active COVID-19. The CDR3 runs from the conserved cysteine through the conserved F or W. D genes are given only for firm matches. Rows give clone size only sometimes, using once, few, many, or a class for an expanded clone.

clone_size j_call v_call d_call cdr3_aa cdr3_nt
. TRBJ1-5 TRBV6-5 . CASSDRYSNQPQHF TGTGCCAGCAGTGACAGGTATAGCAATCAGCCCCAGCATTTT
. TRBJ2-5 TRBV5-5 . CASSFGVAGETQYF TGTGCCAGCAGCTTCGGGGTGGCAGGGGAGACCCAGTACTTC
hyperexpanded TRBJ2-1 TRBV12-3/TRBV12-4 TRBD2 CASSPLGGGNEQFF TGTGCCAGCAGCCCACTGGGGGGAGGGAATGAGCAGTTCTTC